This is a list of T cell receptor beta chains from one sample in a study of blood T cell repertoires in COVID-19. Assay used: immunoSEQ multiplex PCR; TCRdb lists only in-frame clones, some missing. The repertoire holds about 240,000 clones, approximately 83% seen once, with roughly 3.1% in the top ten. The source material was PBMCs or T cells enriched from blood (not recorded which). The source of these receptors is a woman between 40 and 55 years old with acute COVID-19. CDR3s include the opening cysteine and the closing phenylalanine or tryptophan.

J | V | CDR3
TRBJ1-1 | TRBV6-5 | CASSYRTGTEAFF
TRBJ2-2 | TRBV5-1 | CASSLANSGPGELFF
TRBJ2-1 | TRBV5-1 | CASSFSTSGGNNEQFF
TRBJ2-1 | TRBV20-1 | CSADRNNEQFF
TRBJ1-4 | TRBV2 | CASSPFRDRGSPNEKLLF
TRBJ2-3 | TRBV10-3 | CAISDISGSGDTQYF
TRBJ1-1 | TRBV6-5 | CASRDRGRVTEAFF
TRBJ2-7 | TRBV18 | CASSPTGSSYEQYF
TRBJ2-5 | TRBV2 | CASSDKIAGGRETQYF
TRBJ2-7 | TRBV30 | CARGLAHEQYF
TRBJ1-1 | TRBV2 | CASRLGEVTEAFF
TRBJ2-1 | TRBV5-4 | CASSLGTSGESYNEQFF
TRBJ2-3 | TRBV9 | CASSVVDSTDTQYF
TRBJ2-3 | TRBV28 | CASSSGTGFTDTQYF
TRBJ2-6 | TRBV5-1 | CASMRGGDGANVLTF
TRBJ1-2 | TRBV12-3/TRBV12-4 | CASSLYRNYGYTF
TRBJ2-1 | TRBV5-4 | CASSFLDYNEQFF
TRBJ2-3 | TRBV3-1/TRBV3-2 | CASSQDRSGGTQYF
TRBJ1-5 | TRBV29-1 | CSVGTGTQPQHF
TRBJ2-2 | TRBV3-1/TRBV3-2 | CASSQESRAGELFF
TRBJ1-5 | TRBV6-5 | CASGDRRGQPQHF
TRBJ2-1 | TRBV7-3 | CASSYSGSASSYNEQFF
TRBJ1-5 | TRBV19 | CASSIGGAGNQPQHF
TRBJ2-2 | TRBV3-1/TRBV3-2 | CASSQWRELSGELFF